Described below is a single T cell receptor beta chain sequence and its context. What it binds is not known. The CDR3 loop spans 14 amino acids. Germline CDR1 reads LNHDA; CDR2 reads SQIVND (reference sequence). With 5 bases removed from V and 1 base from J, the gap between germline ends came to 9 bases. These data originate in a study of OX40 agonist ivuxolimab in advanced cancers. The study, taken as a whole, reports: The antigen specificity of the peripheral T cells (those that were expanded) was not determined. Both CD4+ and CD8+ T cell populations in blood had undergone clonal expansion by week 6 at 0.1 to 3.0 mg/kg.

The data were produced by immunoSEQ multiplex PCR, yet TCRdb's version contains in-frame clones alone and is incomplete. This sample has tens of thousands of clones, with roughly 93% found just once. The chain links TRBV19 to TRBJ2-1, with a tentative D call TRBD1 (5 bases). Sequencing was performed on CD4+ or CD8+ T cells sorted from blood, taken in a trial of the OX40 agonist ivuxolimab. The origin of this receptor is an adult with an advanced solid tumor such as melanoma, head and neck, liver or kidney cancer. The CDR3 coding sequence is TGTGCCAGTAGTGGGGCGTTATCCTACAATGAGCAGTTCTTC. Translated, it gives CASSGALSYNEQFF.